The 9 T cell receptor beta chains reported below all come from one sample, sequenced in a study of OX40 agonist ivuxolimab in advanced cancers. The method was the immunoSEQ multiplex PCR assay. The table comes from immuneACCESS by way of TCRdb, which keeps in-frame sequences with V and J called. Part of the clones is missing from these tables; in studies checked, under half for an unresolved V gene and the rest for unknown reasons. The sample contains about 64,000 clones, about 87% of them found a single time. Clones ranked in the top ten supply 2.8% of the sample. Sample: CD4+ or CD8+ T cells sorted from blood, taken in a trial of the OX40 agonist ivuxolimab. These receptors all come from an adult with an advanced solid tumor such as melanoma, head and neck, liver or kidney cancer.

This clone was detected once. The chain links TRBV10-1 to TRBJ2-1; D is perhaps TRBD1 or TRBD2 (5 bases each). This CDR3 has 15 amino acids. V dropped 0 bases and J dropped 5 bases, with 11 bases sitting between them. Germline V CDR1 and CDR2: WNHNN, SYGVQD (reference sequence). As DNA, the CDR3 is TGCGCCAGCAGTGAGTCCGGGACGACCAACAATGAGCAGTTCTTC. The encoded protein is CASSESGTTNNEQFF.

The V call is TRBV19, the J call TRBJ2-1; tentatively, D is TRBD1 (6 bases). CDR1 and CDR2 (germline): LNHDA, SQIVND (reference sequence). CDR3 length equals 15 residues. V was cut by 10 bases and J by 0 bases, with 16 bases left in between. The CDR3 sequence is CATRPQGTSYNEQFF. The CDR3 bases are TGTGCCACCCGGCCGCAGGGGACCTCCTACAATGAGCAGTTCTTC. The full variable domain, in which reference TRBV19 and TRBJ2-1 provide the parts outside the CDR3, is DGGITQSPKYLFRKEGQNVTLSCEQNLNHDAMYWYRQDPGQGLRLIYYSQIVNDFQKGDIAEGYSVSREKKESFPLTVTSAQKNPTAFYLCATRPQGTSYNEQFFGPGTRLTVL.

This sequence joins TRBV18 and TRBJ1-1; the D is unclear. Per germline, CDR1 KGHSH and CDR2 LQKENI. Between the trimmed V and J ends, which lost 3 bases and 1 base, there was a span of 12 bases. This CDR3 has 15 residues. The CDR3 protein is CASSPRPQTNTEAFF. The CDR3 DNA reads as TGTGCCAGCTCACCCCGACCCCAGACGAACACTGAAGCTTTCTTT.

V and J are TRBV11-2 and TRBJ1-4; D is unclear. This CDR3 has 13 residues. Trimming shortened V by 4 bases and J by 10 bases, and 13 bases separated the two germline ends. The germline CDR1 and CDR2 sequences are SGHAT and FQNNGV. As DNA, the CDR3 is TGTGCCAGCAGCTCACTAGGGTATGGAAAACTGTTTTTT. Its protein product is CASSSLGYGKLFF.

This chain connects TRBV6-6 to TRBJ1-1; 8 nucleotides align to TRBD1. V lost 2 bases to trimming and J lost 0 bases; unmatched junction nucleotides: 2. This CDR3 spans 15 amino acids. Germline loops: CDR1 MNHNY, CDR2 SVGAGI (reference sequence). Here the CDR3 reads CASSYPDRVNTEAFF. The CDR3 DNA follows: TGTGCCAGCAGTTACCCGGACAGGGTGAACACTGAAGCTTTCTTT.

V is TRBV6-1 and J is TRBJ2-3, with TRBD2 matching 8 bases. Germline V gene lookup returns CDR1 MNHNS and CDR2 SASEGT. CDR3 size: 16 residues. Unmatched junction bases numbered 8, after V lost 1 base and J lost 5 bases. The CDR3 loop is CASSEDWAGGKDTQYF. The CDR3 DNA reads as TGTGCCAGCAGTGAAGACTGGGCGGGAGGAAAAGATACGCAGTATTTT.

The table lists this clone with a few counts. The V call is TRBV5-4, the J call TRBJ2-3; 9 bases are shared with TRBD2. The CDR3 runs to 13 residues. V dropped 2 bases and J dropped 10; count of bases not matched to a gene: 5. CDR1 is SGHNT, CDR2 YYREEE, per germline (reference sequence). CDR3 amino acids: CASSFPGLAPQYF. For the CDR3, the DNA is TGTGCCAGCAGCTTTCCGGGACTAGCCCCGCAGTATTTT.

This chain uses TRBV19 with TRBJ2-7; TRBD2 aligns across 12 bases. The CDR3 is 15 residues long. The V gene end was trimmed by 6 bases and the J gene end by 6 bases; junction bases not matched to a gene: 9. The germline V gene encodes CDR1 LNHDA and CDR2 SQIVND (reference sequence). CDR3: CASSSPGLAGSEQYF. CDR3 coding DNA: TGTGCCAGTAGCTCCCCGGGACTAGCGGGCTCCGAGCAGTACTTC.

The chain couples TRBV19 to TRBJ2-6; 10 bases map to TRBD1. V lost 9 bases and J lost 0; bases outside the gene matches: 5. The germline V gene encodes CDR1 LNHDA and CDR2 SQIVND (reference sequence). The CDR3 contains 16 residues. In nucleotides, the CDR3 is TGTGCCAGCCGGACAGGGGGAAACTCTGGGGCCAACGTCCTGACTTTC. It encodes CASRTGGNSGANVLTF.